Sequencing of this T cell receptor beta chain was carried out in a study of shared clonotypes between healthy human individuals (dated by TCRdb to about 2020). A note on the overall study: Two women and three men aged 18 to 49 years were included in the cohort. For each donor, three plates each were used for CD4 naive and CD4 memory, two plates were used for CD8 naive, and one plate was used for CD8 memory. To estimate repertoire size and how much clonotype sharing occurs between individuals, the study deeply sequenced the blood TCR repertoires of several healthy adults. To increase sequencing depth and limit assay-specific biases, different laboratories used diverse techniques to prepare libraries and sequence TCR repertoires. Per donor, leukapheresis produced somewhere between about 0.8 and 9 billion PBMCs.

Using the deep immunoSEQ assay, multiplex PCR amplified TCR CDR3 regions from genomic DNA. Genomic DNA extracted from each cell subset was distributed evenly over all wells of several immunoSEQ 96-well plates, and each plate served as one replicate. For sorted subsets, each replicate PCR was loaded with approximately 200 ng genomic DNA, equivalent to some 31,000 T cell genomes. The purified libraries were quantified using a Qubit 3.0 fluorometer, sized with a Bioanalyzer 2100, and then quantified again using the KAPA Library Quantification kit. A separate single-read 150-cycle Illumina NextSeq 550 flow cell was used to sequence each immunoSEQ 96-well plate. The authors' analysis ran thus. Because the immunoSEQ output held only junctional sequences and lacked quality scores, the filtering could not match the filtering applied to full-length reads. To assign V/J genes and CDR3, sequences were annotated against IMGT germline references using PyIR, a Python wrapper for IgBLAST v1.9. Reads were filtered out if the reads had weak V/J assignments (E-value above 1e-6), no CDR3, stop codons, out-of-frame junctions, or ambiguous translated residues. V3J clonotypes were defined as sequences sharing the same inferred V gene, J gene, and CDR3 amino acid sequence. Percentage overlap between repertoires was computed as shared unique clonotypes divided by the size of the smaller repertoire. RTK rarefaction, the Chao1 estimator, and Recon v2.1 estimates of unobserved clonotypes were used to assess repertoire richness. Generation probabilities for all TCRbeta clonotypes obtained by the gDNA method from a handful of donors were computed using OLGA. TCRdb's version of the immuneACCESS table is confined to in-frame rearrangements and falls short of the full clone set. An unresolved V gene accounts for under half of the shortfall where checked; the remainder is of unknown origin. Clonal size and the V and J genes are those of that table, whereas D and trimming came from the DNA. In this sample the table shows around 1.4 million clones, around 98.5% of which occur a single time. The top ten clones comprise under 0.45% of the sample.

A word on this clone: The clone's antigen remains unknown. The sample holds no much larger clone one base away, and base qualities are not on file.

Donors were healthy HIV-negative adults with no recently reported acute infections or vaccinations. Every donor was a Caucasian adult living in Nashville, Tennessee, USA. CD4+ T cells were enriched through magnetic negative selection, after which naive cells were positively selected on CD45RA and the remaining negative fraction served as the memory subset. Blood was obtained by leukapheresis, after which PBMCs were separated by Ficoll-Histopaque density gradient centrifugation and cryopreserved in liquid nitrogen vapor phase. Analytical flow cytometry was used to check the purity and quantity of each magnetically sorted T cell population. Genomic DNA was isolated from every sorted fraction and measured by UV absorbance on a Nanodrop 2000c. Study-wide findings and limitations: The small number of donors limited the genetic and exposure-history diversity represented. Based on pairwise subsampling, the degree of clonotype sharing among donors was expected to be affected by sequencing depth. Estimated clonotype richness was generally larger for naive than for memory subsets. Incomplete sequencing was indicated by rarefaction of sorted-subset datasets, despite the large sequencing depth. Sampling was restricted to blood, and TCR repertoires in tissues likely differ from the TCR repertoires found in blood. Sharing across several donors was observed for roughly 5.4% of naive CD4, less than 4% of naive CD8, 2% to 2.5% of memory CD4, and roughly 0.43% of memory CD8 clonotypes. Compared with non-shared clonotypes, the clonotypes found in all four sorted-subset donors had higher generation probabilities.

From its cysteine to its phenylalanine, the CDR3 spans 16 amino acids. Of all the DNA, just the CDR3 is kept, 48 bases in frame from base 1. Sequenced: naive CD4+ T cells sorted from blood. The sample's cell subset or site, from its label and the paper: CD45RA+ positively selected. The receptor was isolated from a man younger than 40 in good health. This chain is built from TRBV21-1 and TRBJ1-5. TRBV21-1 is termed a pseudogene. The nucleotide sequence is given as TGTGCCAGCAGCAAAGAGGAGGGGCACGTTAATCAGCCCCAGCATTTT. Protein translation: CASSKEEGHVNQPQHF.